This is a list of T cell receptor beta chains from one sample in a study of T cells after yellow fever vaccination. TCRdb reprocessed the 5' RACE reads with MiXCR, giving one entry per CDR3 protein. Of just over 250,000 distinct CDR3 sequences in the sample, 5.2% were seen once. Specimen: CD4+ T cells sorted from PBMCs, collected on the day of the yellow fever booster vaccination. The receptors were sampled from a man younger than 35 who received the YFV17D yellow fever vaccine. The CDR3 runs from the conserved cysteine through the conserved F or W. D genes are given only for firm matches. Where a row states a size, it is once, few, many or the class of an expanded clone; other rows omit it.

D gene	J gene	clone size	CDR3 length	V gene	CDR3 protein	CDR3 DNA
-	TRBJ2-2	many	17	TRBV29-1	CSAGVPRGLANTGELFF	TGCAGCGCCGGGGTCCCCAGGGGCCTCGCGAACACCGGGGAGCTGTTTTTT
TRBD2	TRBJ2-5	-	14	TRBV7-9	CASSQGLAVETQYF	TGTGCCAGCAGCCAGGGACTAGCTGTAGAGACCCAGTACTTC
TRBD1	TRBJ1-6	few	14	TRBV10-3	CAISATGGKAPLHF	TGTGCCATCAGTGCAACAGGGGGTAAGGCACCCCTCCACTTT
-	TRBJ2-3	few	14	TRBV5-4	CASSVGGAGDTQYF	TGTGCCAGCAGCGTGGGGGGGGCGGGAGATACGCAGTATTTT
TRBD2	TRBJ2-1	few	14	TRBV2	CATTRWLADNEQFF	TGTGCCACCACCCGGTGGCTAGCGGACAATGAGCAGTTCTTC
-	TRBJ1-3	many	16	TRBV7-2	CASSLVVMSSGNTIYF	TGTGCCAGCAGCTTAGTGGTCATGAGCTCTGGAAACACCATATATTTT
-	TRBJ1-2	few	13	TRBV18	CASSETELYGYTF	TGTGCCAGCTCAGAAACGGAACTCTATGGCTACACCTTC
-	TRBJ2-3	many	13	TRBV19	CASSIQGADTQYF	TGTGCCAGTAGTATACAGGGCGCAGATACGCAGTATTTT
-	TRBJ2-7	many	14	TRBV12-3/TRBV12-4	CASSYTGISYEQYF	TGTGCCAGCAGTTACACAGGCATTTCCTACGAGCAGTACTTC
TRBD1	TRBJ2-2	once	16	TRBV7-3	CASSLGQGAQAGELFF	TGTGCCAGCAGCCTAGGACAGGGGGCGCAAGCCGGGGAGCTGTTTTTT
-	TRBJ2-7	-	17	TRBV6-6	CASSRLAGGVSSYEQYF	TGTGCCAGCAGTCGACTCGCGGGCGGGGTTAGCTCCTACGAGCAGTACTTC
TRBD1	TRBJ1-6	-	15	TRBV11-3	CASSLDGTGSSPLHF	TGTGCCAGCAGCTTAGATGGGACAGGGAGTTCACCCCTCCACTTT
-	TRBJ2-5	many	14	TRBV20-1	CSARDVGGQETQYF	TGCAGTGCTAGAGATGTGGGGGGACAAGAGACCCAGTACTTC
TRBD2	TRBJ2-5	-	15	TRBV3-1	CASSQGAGAGETQYF	TGTGCCAGCAGCCAGGGAGCGGGGGCCGGGGAGACCCAGTACTTC
-	TRBJ1-5	few	16	TRBV28	CASSLVSGLGGQPQHF	TGTGCCAGCAGTTTAGTCAGCGGGTTAGGTGGTCAGCCCCAGCATTTT
-	TRBJ2-3	-	20	TRBV7-9	CASSLVQVLRRTPPTYTQYF	TGTGCCAGCAGCTTAGTTCAGGTCTTGAGGCGGACACCCCCCACCTATACGCAGTATTTT
-	TRBJ1-2	-	13	TRBV7-2	CASSRYSVQGYTF	TGTGCCAGCAGCCGATATTCGGTCCAAGGCTACACCTTC
-	TRBJ2-1	-	15	TRBV7-9	CASKTGTLNPNEQFF	TGTGCCAGCAAGACCGGGACTCTTAACCCCAATGAGCAGTTCTTC
-	TRBJ2-3	-	14	TRBV7-3	CASSYRVFTDTQYF	TGTGCCAGCAGCTACAGGGTTTTCACAGATACGCAGTATTTT
TRBD1	TRBJ2-4	many	16	TRBV4-2	CASSQDPAGQGYIQYF	TGTGCCAGCAGCCAAGATCCTGCCGGACAGGGATACATTCAGTACTTC
-	TRBJ1-5	-	13	TRBV5-6	CASSTYLDQPQHF	TGTGCCAGCAGTACCTATTTGGATCAGCCCCAGCATTTT
-	TRBJ2-4	few	11	TRBV20-1	CSARVGGHWHF	TGCAGTGCTAGAGTAGGGGGACACTGGCACTTC
TRBD2	TRBJ2-2	many	18	TRBV5-1	CASSFPLAGELYTGELFF	TGCGCCAGCAGCTTCCCCCTAGCGGGGGAGTTATACACCGGGGAGCTGTTTTTT
-	TRBJ1-2	many	18	TRBV6-2/TRBV6-3	CASSSPLNYRVSYYGYTF	TGTGCCAGCAGTTCACCTCTAAATTACAGGGTTTCATACTATGGCTACACCTTC
TRBD1	TRBJ1-1	-	15	TRBV7-3	CASSPGTGRYTEAFF	TGTGCCAGCAGCCCGGGGACAGGGAGATACACTGAAGCTTTCTTT
-	TRBJ2-7	many	18	TRBV6-5	CASSYTTVGVANSYEQYF	TGTGCCAGCAGTTACACCACAGTGGGGGTCGCAAACTCCTACGAGCAGTACTTC
TRBD2	TRBJ2-6	many	14	TRBV6-2/TRBV6-3	CASSGGSGANVLTF	TGTGCCAGCAGCGGGGGGTCAGGGGCCAACGTCCTGACTTTC
TRBD1	TRBJ1-5	few	14	TRBV28	CASSFEWQGAHPHF	TGTGCCAGCAGTTTCGAGTGGCAGGGGGCACACCCGCATTTT
-	TRBJ2-3	many	14	TRBV7-2	CASSLTEVADTQYF	TGTGCCAGCAGCTTAACGGAGGTCGCAGATACGCAGTATTTT
TRBD1	TRBJ1-2	many	14	TRBV20-1	CSASHGVQGYGYTF	TGCAGTGCTAGTCATGGCGTACAGGGGTATGGCTACACCTTC
-	TRBJ1-2	few	11	TRBV20-1	CSARRGFGYTF	TGCAGTGCTAGGCGGGGCTTTGGCTACACCTTC
-	TRBJ1-2	-	17	TRBV9	CASSHREGTLEIDGYTF	TGTGCCAGCAGCCATAGGGAGGGGACACTGGAGATCGATGGCTACACCTTC
-	TRBJ1-3	few	14	TRBV5-4	CASSGFGAGNTIYF	TGTGCCAGCAGCGGGTTTGGGGCTGGAAACACCATATATTTT
-	TRBJ1-1	many	15	TRBV19	CASSINGRDGTEAFF	TGTGCCAGTAGTATAAATGGAAGGGACGGCACTGAAGCTTTCTTT
-	TRBJ2-2	-	16	TRBV11-3	CASSLGTAPNTGELFF	TGTGCCAGCAGCTTAGGGACGGCCCCGAACACCGGGGAGCTGTTTTTT
TRBD1	TRBJ1-4	-	16	TRBV4-2	CASSLRQGTTNDKLFF	TGTGCCAGCAGCCTCCGACAGGGGACGACTAATGATAAACTGTTTTTT
-	TRBJ2-1	-	14	TRBV12-3/TRBV12-4	CASMAQGSYNEQFF	TGTGCCAGCATGGCTCAGGGCTCCTACAATGAGCAGTTCTTC
TRBD1	TRBJ1-6	few	14	TRBV10-3	CAINKDRERSPLHF	TGTGCCATCAATAAGGACAGGGAACGTTCACCCCTCCACTTT
-	TRBJ1-1	few	14	TRBV7-2	CASSFSHLNTEAFF	TGTGCCAGCAGCTTTAGCCATCTTAACACTGAAGCTTTCTTT
-	TRBJ2-2	-	15	TRBV5-1	CASSLGHVNPGELFF	TGCGCCAGCAGCTTGGGACACGTCAACCCCGGGGAGCTGTTTTTT
-	TRBJ2-2	few	16	TRBV30	CAWSSHFGRGTGELFF	TGTGCCTGGAGCTCTCACTTCGGCAGGGGCACCGGGGAGCTGTTTTTT
-	TRBJ2-5	few	13	TRBV20-1	CSARSSLQETQYF	TGCAGTGCTAGATCCAGTCTCCAAGAGACCCAGTACTTC
-	TRBJ2-3	medium-sized	13	TRBV3-1	CASSQGLADTQYF	TGTGCCAGCAGCCAAGGGTTGGCTGATACGCAGTATTTT
-	TRBJ1-6	few	14	TRBV9	CASSVGLGDSPLHF	TGTGCCAGCAGCGTAGGACTTGGTGATTCACCCCTCCACTTT
TRBD1	TRBJ2-7	few	15	TRBV7-8	CASSSRQGSPYEQYF	TGTGCCAGCAGCTCTAGACAGGGTAGTCCCTACGAGCAGTACTTC
-	TRBJ2-2	-	14	TRBV24-1	CATSDLQVTGELFF	TGTGCCACCAGTGATTTGCAGGTCACCGGGGAGCTGTTTTTT
-	TRBJ1-4	once	15	TRBV19	CASSMDGAVPEKLFF	TGTGCCAGTAGTATGGATGGGGCAGTCCCGGAAAAACTGTTTTTT
-	TRBJ2-1	few	17	TRBV5-5	CASGFVRDTTQGDEQFF	TGTGCCAGCGGATTCGTGCGGGACACCACCCAGGGCGATGAGCAGTTCTTC
-	TRBJ2-7	few	14	TRBV6-5	CASSYGGIVNEQYF	TGTGCCAGCAGTTACGGAGGTATCGTGAACGAGCAGTACTTC
TRBD2	TRBJ2-3	many	15	TRBV20-1	CSASDRGGGADTQYF	TGCAGTGCTAGCGATCGTGGCGGGGGGGCAGATACGCAGTATTTT
TRBD1	TRBJ1-5	-	15	TRBV25-1	CASSGTSGGHQPQHF	TGTGCCAGCAGTGGGACCTCAGGGGGCCACCAGCCCCAGCATTTT
-	TRBJ1-2	-	16	TRBV27	CASSLRTDPANYGYTF	TGTGCCAGCAGTTTGAGGACCGATCCCGCTAACTATGGCTACACCTTC
TRBD1	TRBJ1-1	-	14	TRBV12-3/TRBV12-4	CASRPEQGRTEAFF	TGTGCCAGCAGACCCGAACAGGGGAGGACTGAAGCTTTCTTT